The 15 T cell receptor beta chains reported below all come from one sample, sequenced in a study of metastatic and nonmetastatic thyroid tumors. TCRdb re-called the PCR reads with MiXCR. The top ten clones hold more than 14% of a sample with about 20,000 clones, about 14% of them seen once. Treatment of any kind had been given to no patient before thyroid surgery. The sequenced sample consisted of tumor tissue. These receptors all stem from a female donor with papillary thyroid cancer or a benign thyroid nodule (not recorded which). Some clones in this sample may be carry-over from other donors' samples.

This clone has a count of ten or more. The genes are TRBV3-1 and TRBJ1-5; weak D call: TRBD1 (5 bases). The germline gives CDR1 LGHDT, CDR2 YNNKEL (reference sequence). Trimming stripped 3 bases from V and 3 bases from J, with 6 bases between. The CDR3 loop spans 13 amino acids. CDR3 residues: CASSQGTNQPQHF. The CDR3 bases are TGTGCCAGCAGCCAGGGGACCAATCAGCCCCAGCATTTT.

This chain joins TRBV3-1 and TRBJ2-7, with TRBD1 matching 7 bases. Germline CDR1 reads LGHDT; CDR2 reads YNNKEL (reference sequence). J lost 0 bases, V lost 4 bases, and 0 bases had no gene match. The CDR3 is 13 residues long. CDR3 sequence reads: CASSRDSSYEQYF. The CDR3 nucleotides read TGTGCCAGCAGCCGGGACAGCTCCTACGAGCAGTACTTC.

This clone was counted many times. The CDR3 region has the DNA TGTGCCACCAGCCCAGGGGACAGTAGTTCTGAGACCCAGTACTTC. Amino acids: CATSPGDSSSETQYF. This rearrangement joins TRBV15 to TRBJ2-5, with TRBD1 matching 7 bases. Germline V lookup: CDR1 LNHNV, CDR2 YYDKDF (reference sequence). V gave up 5 bases and J gave up 5 bases; unmatched junction bases: 11. The CDR3 has 15 residues.

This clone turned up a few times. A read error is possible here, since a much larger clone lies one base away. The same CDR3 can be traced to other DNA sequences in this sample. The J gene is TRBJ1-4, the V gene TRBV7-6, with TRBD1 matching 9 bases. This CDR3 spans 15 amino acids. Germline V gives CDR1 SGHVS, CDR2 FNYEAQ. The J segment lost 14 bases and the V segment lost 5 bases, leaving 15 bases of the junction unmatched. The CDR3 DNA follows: TGTGCCAGCAGCCCAAGGACAGGGGTAACCCGAAAGCTGTTTTTT. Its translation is CASSPRTGVTRKLFF.

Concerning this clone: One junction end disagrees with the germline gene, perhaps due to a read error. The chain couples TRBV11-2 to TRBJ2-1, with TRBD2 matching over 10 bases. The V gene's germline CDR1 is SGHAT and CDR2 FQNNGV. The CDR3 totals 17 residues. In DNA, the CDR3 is TGTGCCAGCAGCCCATGGACTAGCGGTTCTCCCTACAATGGGCAGTTCTTC. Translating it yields CASSPWTSGSPYNGQFF.

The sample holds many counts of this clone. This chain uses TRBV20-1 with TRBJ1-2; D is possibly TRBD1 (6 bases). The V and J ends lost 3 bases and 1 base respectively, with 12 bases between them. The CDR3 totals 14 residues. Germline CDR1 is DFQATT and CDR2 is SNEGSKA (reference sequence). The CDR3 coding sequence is TGCAGTGCTAGTGGGGGCCAACTTAACTATGGCTACACCTTC. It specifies CSASGGQLNYGYTF.

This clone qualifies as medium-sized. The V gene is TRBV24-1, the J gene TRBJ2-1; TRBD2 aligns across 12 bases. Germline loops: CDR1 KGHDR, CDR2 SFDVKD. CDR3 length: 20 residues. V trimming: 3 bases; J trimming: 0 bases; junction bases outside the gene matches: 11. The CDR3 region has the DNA TGTGCCACCAGTGATCCTCCGGGACTAGCGGGCGCCAGCTCCTACAATGAGCAGTTCTTC. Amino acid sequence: CATSDPPGLAGASSYNEQFF.

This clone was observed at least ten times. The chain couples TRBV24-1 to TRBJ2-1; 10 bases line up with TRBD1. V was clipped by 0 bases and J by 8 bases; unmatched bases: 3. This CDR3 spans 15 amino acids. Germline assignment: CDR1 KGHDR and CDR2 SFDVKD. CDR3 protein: CATSDLGTGEDEQFF. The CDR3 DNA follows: TGTGCCACCAGTGATTTGGGGACAGGGGAGGATGAGCAGTTCTTC.

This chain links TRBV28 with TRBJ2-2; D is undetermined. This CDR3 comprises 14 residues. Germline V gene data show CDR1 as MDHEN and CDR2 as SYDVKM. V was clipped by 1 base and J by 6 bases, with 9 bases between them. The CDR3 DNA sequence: TGTGCCAGCAGTTTATCATCGGCCTCCGGGGAGCTGTTTTTT. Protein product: CASSLSSASGELFF.

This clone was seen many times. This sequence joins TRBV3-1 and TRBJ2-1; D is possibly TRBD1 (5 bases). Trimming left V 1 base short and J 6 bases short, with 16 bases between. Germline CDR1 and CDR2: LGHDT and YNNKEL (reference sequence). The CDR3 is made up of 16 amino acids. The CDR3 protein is CASSQGWNQGGNEQFF. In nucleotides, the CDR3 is TGTGCCAGCAGCCAAGGGTGGAACCAGGGCGGCAATGAGCAGTTCTTC.

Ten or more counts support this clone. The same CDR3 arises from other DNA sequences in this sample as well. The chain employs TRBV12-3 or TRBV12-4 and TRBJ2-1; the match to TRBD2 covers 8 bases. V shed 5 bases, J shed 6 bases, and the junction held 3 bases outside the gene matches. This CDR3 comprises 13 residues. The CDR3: CASSGTSGNEQFF. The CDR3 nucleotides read TGTGCCAGCAGTGGGACTAGTGGCAATGAGCAGTTCTTC.

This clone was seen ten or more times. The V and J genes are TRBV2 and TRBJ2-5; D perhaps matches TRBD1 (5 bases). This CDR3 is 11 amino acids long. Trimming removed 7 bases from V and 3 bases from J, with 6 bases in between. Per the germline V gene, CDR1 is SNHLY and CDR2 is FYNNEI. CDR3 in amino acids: CASKGEETQYF. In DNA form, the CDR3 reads TGTGCCAGCAAAGGGGAAGAGACCCAGTACTTC.

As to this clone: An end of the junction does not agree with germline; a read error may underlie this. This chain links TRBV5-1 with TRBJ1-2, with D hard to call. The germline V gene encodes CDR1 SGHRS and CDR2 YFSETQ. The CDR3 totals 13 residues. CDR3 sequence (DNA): TGCGCCAGCATGGGAGGGAGTTCCTATGGCTGCACCTTC. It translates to CASMGGSSYGCTF.

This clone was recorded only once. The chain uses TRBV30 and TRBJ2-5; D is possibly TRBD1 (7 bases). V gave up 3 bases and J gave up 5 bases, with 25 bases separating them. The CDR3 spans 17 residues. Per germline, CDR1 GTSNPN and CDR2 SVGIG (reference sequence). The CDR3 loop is CAWRPGGPYGRLETQYF. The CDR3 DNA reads TGTGCCTGGAGACCAGGGGGACCGTACGGGAGACTTGAGACCCAGTACTTC.

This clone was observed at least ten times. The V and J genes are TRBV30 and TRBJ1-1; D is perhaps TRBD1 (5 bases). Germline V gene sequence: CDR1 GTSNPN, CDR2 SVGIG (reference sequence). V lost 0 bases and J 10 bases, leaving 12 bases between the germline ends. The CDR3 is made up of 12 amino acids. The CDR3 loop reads CAWSVSGLGAFF. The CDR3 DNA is TGTGCCTGGAGTGTATCGGGACTGGGAGCTTTCTTT.